The 22 T cell receptor beta chains below were found in one sample sequenced in a study of TIL therapy for anti-PD-1-resistant metastatic lung cancer. Stated time point: pre-treatment sample, taken before nivolumab and TIL therapy. This was the immunoSEQ v3 assay. Using immunoSEQ multiplex PCR, the repertoire was profiled, and TCRdb retains in-frame clones only, with some absent. The table lists about 60,000 clones, about nine tenths of them singletons. The material sequenced was blood, taken at baseline. These receptor sequences come from a person aged 25-85 years with non-small cell lung cancer.

V usage is TRBV5-1 and J usage is TRBJ2-5, with TRBD2 matching over 7 bases. The CDR3 is made up of 13 amino acids. Germline assignment: CDR1 SGHRS and CDR2 YFSETQ. V lost 6 bases to trimming and J lost 5 bases; unmatched junction nucleotides: 7. Here the CDR3 reads CASIGGSGETQYF. In nucleotides, the CDR3 is TGCGCCAGCATCGGGGGGTCCGGGGAGACCCAGTACTTC.

This clone showed up just a few times. The rearrangement uses TRBV20-1 and TRBJ2-7; no clear D gene. V was cut by 3 bases and J by 2 bases, with 14 bases left in between. CDR1 and CDR2 from the germline V gene are DFQATT and SNEGSKA (reference sequence). The CDR3 is 14 residues long. This chain's CDR3 is CSASSDGETYEQYF. The CDR3 DNA follows: TGCAGTGCTAGTAGTGATGGGGAAACCTACGAGCAGTACTTC.

The V gene is TRBV28, the J gene TRBJ1-1; D is unresolved. The CDR3 is 14 residues long. The germline V gene encodes CDR1 MDHEN and CDR2 SYDVKM. The V end was cut by 4 bases, the J end by 2 bases, with 11 bases between. CDR3 loop: CASSSPARNTEAFF. CDR3 in DNA: TGTGCCAGCAGTTCCCCCGCCAGAAACACTGAAGCTTTCTTT. Full variable domain (remainder filled in from reference TRBV28 and TRBJ1-1): DVKVTQSSRYLVKRTGEKVFLECVQDMDHENMFWYRQDPGLGLRLIYFSYDVKMKEKGDIPEGYSVSREKKERFSLILESASTNQTSMYLCASSSPARNTEAFFGQGTRLTVV.

The chain has TRBV14 and TRBJ2-6; D gene unclear. Germline assignment: CDR1 SGHDN and CDR2 FVKESK. V gave up 1 base and J gave up 2 bases, with 12 bases separating them. The CDR3 covers 17 residues. The CDR3 sequence: CASSQGDERPGANVLTF. DNA for the CDR3: TGTGCCAGCAGCCAAGGTGACGAGAGGCCTGGGGCCAACGTCCTGACTTTC.

The chain links TRBV9 to TRBJ2-6; D gene unclear. Germline V gene lookup returns CDR1 SGDLS and CDR2 YYNGEE. Trimming took 0 bases from V and 0 from J, leaving 7 bases between them. The CDR3 runs to 16 residues. The CDR3 nucleotides read TGTGCCAGCAGCGTAGGAGGTAGCTCTGGGGCCAACGTCCTGACTTTC. Amino acids: CASSVGGSSGANVLTF. The whole variable domain, filled in from reference TRBV9 and TRBJ2-6, reads DSGVTQTPKHLITATGQRVTLRCSPRSGDLSVYWYQQSLDQGLQFLIQYYNGEERAKGNILERFSAQQFPDLHSELNLSSLELGDSALYFCASSVGGSSGANVLTFGAGSRLTVL.

The J gene is TRBJ1-1, the V gene TRBV9, with D hard to call. Trimming stripped 0 bases from V and 5 bases from J, with 8 bases between. CDR1 SGDLS and CDR2 YYNGEE come from the germline V gene. This CDR3 is built from 13 residues. The CDR3 reads CASSVALRTEAFF. In DNA form, the CDR3 reads TGTGCCAGCAGCGTAGCCCTTAGAACTGAAGCTTTCTTT.

This sequence joins TRBV20-1 and TRBJ1-5, with D possibly matching TRBD1 (5 bases). The germline V gene has CDR1 DFQATT and CDR2 SNEGSKA (reference sequence). This CDR3 region has 15 residues. Trimming stripped 3 bases from V and 0 bases from J, with 12 bases between. This CDR3 reads CSASLRGDSNQPQHF. CDR3 in DNA: TGCAGTGCTAGTCTCCGGGGGGATAGCAATCAGCCCCAGCATTTT.

The genes are TRBV19 and TRBJ2-3; D possibly corresponds to TRBD2 (7 bases). The V gene's germline CDR1 is LNHDA and CDR2 SQIVND (reference sequence). Trimming left V 9 bases short and J 4 bases short, with 20 bases between. The CDR3 is made up of 15 amino acids. CDR3 DNA sequence: TGTGCCAGATCCCAGGGAGGGGGGGGCGCAGATACGCAGTATTTT. As protein: CARSQGGGGADTQYF.

V and J are TRBV10-3 and TRBJ2-1, with D maybe TRBD2 (5 bases). V gave up 3 bases and J gave up 8 bases, with 17 bases separating them. This CDR3 is 15 amino acids long. Germline lookup yields CDR1 ENHRY and CDR2 SYGVKD. Here the CDR3 DNA reads TGTGCCATCAGTGAAGTCGGGGTTGGTATAGATGAGCAGTTCTTC. Translating gives CAISEVGVGIDEQFF.

The chain links TRBV3-1 (or the pseudogene TRBV3-2) to TRBJ1-2, with 8 nucleotides matching TRBD1. Trimming took 4 bases from V and 8 from J; bases not matched to a gene: 6. The germline CDR1 and CDR2 sequences are LGHDT and YNNKEL (reference sequence). CDR3 length equals 13 residues. DNA of the CDR3: TGTGCCAGCAGCCCGACAGGGGAGTACGGCTACACCTTC. Its protein is CASSPTGEYGYTF.

This chain uses TRBV19 with TRBJ2-3; 10 bases fit TRBD1. Germline CDR1 LNHDA, CDR2 SQIVND (reference sequence). The CDR3 is made up of 14 amino acids. The V segment lost 5 bases and the J segment 3 bases; nucleotides outside the gene matches: 2. This chain's CDR3 is CASSSGQGTDTQYF. In nucleotides, the CDR3 is TGTGCCAGTAGTTCGGGACAGGGGACAGATACGCAGTATTTT. Looking up the rest from reference TRBV19 and TRBJ2-3 gives the full variable domain: DGGITQSPKYLFRKEGQNVTLSCEQNLNHDAMYWYRQDPGQGLRLIYYSQIVNDFQKGDIAEGYSVSREKKESFPLTVTSAQKNPTAFYLCASSSGQGTDTQYFGPGTRLTVL.

The V and J genes are TRBV4-1 and TRBJ2-7; no reliable D call. From germline, CDR1 is MGHRA and CDR2 YSYEKL. The CDR3 contains 15 residues. V shed 4 bases and J shed 4 bases, with 17 bases lying between them. CDR3 in DNA: TGCGCCAGCAGCCCCCAAGGCGCGGCTGCGTACGAGCAGTACTTC. This translates into CASSPQGAAAYEQYF.

V is TRBV9 and J is TRBJ2-3; D not certain. Trimming removed 0 bases at V and 3 bases at J, with 11 bases between. The CDR3 runs 15 residues. CDR1 and CDR2 (germline): SGDLS, YYNGEE. The CDR3 DNA follows: TGTGCCAGCAGCGTAGACGTAACAGAAACAGATACGCAGTATTTT. As protein: CASSVDVTETDTQYF.

The count of this clone is one. The chain uses TRBV5-1 and TRBJ2-1; D is ambiguous. The CDR3 loop spans 16 amino acids. V was shortened by 5 bases and J by 5 bases, with 20 bases between the two germline ends. CDR1 and CDR2 (germline): SGHRS, YFSETQ. CDR3 coding DNA: TGCGCCAGCAGTCCTGAGGCGTGGTCAGGCCACAATGAGCAGTTCTTC. The encoded protein is CASSPEAWSGHNEQFF. The full variable domain, in which reference TRBV5-1 and TRBJ2-1 provide the parts outside the CDR3, is KAGVTQTPRYLIKTRGQQVTLSCSPISGHRSVSWYQQTPGQGLQFLFEYFSETQRNKGNFPGRFSGRQFSNSRSEMNVSTLELGDSALYLCASSPEAWSGHNEQFFGPGTRLTVL.

V is TRBV7-8 and J is TRBJ2-7; perhaps TRBD1 as D (5 bases). V lost 5 bases and J lost 6, with 14 bases in between. CDR1 is SGHVS, CDR2 FQNEAQ, per germline. The CDR3 is made up of 13 amino acids. The CDR3 region has the DNA TGTGCCAGCAGCCCCAGGACATCAAGCGAGCAGTACTTC. It codes for CASSPRTSSEQYF.

The V gene is TRBV2, the J gene TRBJ2-3; 11 nucleotides agree with TRBD1. The CDR3 spans 15 residues. The V gene end was trimmed by 8 bases and the J gene end by 3 bases; junction bases not matched to a gene: 7. The germline gives CDR1 SNHLY, CDR2 FYNNEI. DNA for the CDR3: TGTGCCAGCGCCGGACAGGGGGCTGATACAGATACGCAGTATTTT. Protein: CASAGQGADTDTQYF.

The chain employs TRBV19 and TRBJ2-1, with D maybe TRBD2 (6 bases). The V gene's germline CDR1 is LNHDA and CDR2 SQIVND (reference sequence). This CDR3 is built from 13 residues. Between the trimmed V and J ends, which lost 4 bases and 6 bases, there was a span of 10 bases. The DNA of the CDR3 is TGTGCCAGTAGTACGGGGGTGGTCAATGAGCAGTTCTTC. This gives the protein CASSTGVVNEQFF.

This clone appeared a single time. The rearrangement uses TRBV28 and TRBJ2-7; 8 positions match TRBD1. Germline V CDR1 and CDR2: MDHEN, SYDVKM. Trimming at V came to 10 bases and at J to 4 bases, leaving 12 bases not matched to a gene. CDR3 length equals 14 residues. The DNA of the CDR3 is TGTGCCACCCACCCTTGGACAGGGCAATACGAGCAGTACTTC. Amino acid sequence: CATHPWTGQYEQYF.

The chain joins TRBV11-2 to TRBJ1-1; tentative D call: TRBD1 (6 bases). The V end was cut by 6 bases, the J end by 1 base, with 12 bases between. This CDR3 spans 14 amino acids. In germline, CDR1 is SGHAT, CDR2 FQNNGV. Here the CDR3 DNA reads TGTGCCAGCAGATACAGGGAGTCGAACACTGAAGCTTTCTTT. It specifies CASRYRESNTEAFF.

The chain links TRBV7-2 to TRBJ1-5; no definite D call. V was trimmed by 3 bases and J by 6 bases, leaving 9 bases between them. The CDR3 spans 13 residues. Per the germline V gene, CDR1 is SGHTA and CDR2 is FQGNSA. The CDR3 reads CASSFSGTQPQHF. The CDR3 DNA sequence: TGTGCCAGCAGCTTTTCTGGTACTCAGCCCCAGCATTTT. Filled out from reference TRBV7-2 and TRBJ1-5, the complete variable domain reads GAGVSQSPSNKVTEKGKDVELRCDPISGHTALYWYRQSLGQGLEFLIYFQGNSAPDKSGLPSDRFSAERTGGSVSTLTIQRTQQEDSAVYLCASSFSGTQPQHFGDGTRLSIL.

This clone has more than one count but fewer than ten. The gene calls are TRBV4-1 and TRBJ1-6; a possible D gene is TRBD1 (5 bases). Trimming took off 1 base at V and 10 bases at J, with 17 bases between the two ends. Germline V CDR1 and CDR2: MGHRA, YSYEKL. This CDR3 has 16 amino acids. The CDR3 DNA follows: TGCGCCAGCAGCCAAGTCTCGGAGGGCGGGGGATCACCCCTCCACTTT. This sequence encodes CASSQVSEGGGSPLHF.

V usage is TRBV19 and J usage is TRBJ1-5; D remains ambiguous. Trimming pared 5 bases from V and 3 bases from J, leaving 8 bases between. The V gene's germline CDR1 is LNHDA and CDR2 SQIVND (reference sequence). The CDR3 extends over 13 amino acids. CDR3 sequence reads: CASSFGANQPQHF. CDR3 in DNA: TGTGCCAGTAGTTTCGGTGCCAATCAGCCCCAGCATTTT.